This T cell receptor (beta chain) was found in a study of human T cells and chemical hapten exposure. Study-level information: Mainly, slight library volume differences in the pool made TCR yields vary.

The CDR3 runs to 15 residues. Germline V CDR1 and CDR2: LGHNA, YSLEER. The trim removed 1 base at V and 4 bases at J, leaving 4 bases unmatched. Time point here: patch test 2, 6 weeks after DPC sensitization. Described treatment: therapeutic diphenylcyclopropenone sensitization with weekly scalp DPC. TCRdb re-derived calls from the RACE reads in MiXCR, one entry per CDR3 protein. The sample holds about 54,000 distinct CDR3 sequences, around 9.4% seen once. The J gene is TRBJ1-5, the V gene TRBV4-3; 7 bases line up with TRBD1. The sequencing here drew on whole blood, taken in connection with sensitization to the hapten diphenylcyclopropenone (DPC). The clonotype originates from a woman aged 50 to 60 with alopecia areata. Some clones in this sample may be carry-over from other donors' samples. The CDR3 bases are TGCGCCAGCAGCCAAGTCCGGGACAGAAATCAGCCCCAGCATTTT. Translated, it gives CASSQVRDRNQPQHF.